These 4 T cell receptor beta chains came from one sample sequenced in a study of blood T cell repertoires in COVID-19. Assay used: immunoSEQ multiplex PCR; TCRdb lists only in-frame clones, some missing. The sample contains about 500,000 clones, approximately 92% of which appear only once. The source material was peripheral blood. Every receptor here comes from a man between 18 and 35 years old with COVID-19, enrolled during active disease.

The chain couples TRBV6-1 to TRBJ1-1; TRBD1 matches at 9 bases. V lost 4 bases to trimming and J lost 3 bases; unmatched junction nucleotides: 9. CDR1 and CDR2 (germline): MNHNS, SASEGT. The CDR3 extends over 16 amino acids. The CDR3 loop is CASSALPGQGHTEAFF. CDR3 DNA sequence: TGTGCCAGCAGTGCCTTGCCGGGACAGGGACACACTGAAGCTTTCTTT.

CDR3 nucleotide sequence: TGTGTCAGAAGCTTAAGGACTAGTGAGGGGGAGACCCAGTACTTC. Its protein is CVRSLRTSEGETQYF. The J gene is TRBJ2-5, the V gene TRBV7-5; the table gives TRBD2 as D, unverified against the DNA. TRBV7-5 is a documented pseudogene. The CDR3 is 15 amino acids.

The rearrangement joins TRBV11-3 to TRBJ2-4, with TRBD1 identical over 7 bases. J was trimmed by 6 bases and V by 6 bases; bases with no gene match: 8. The CDR3 loop spans 14 amino acids. The germline V gene encodes CDR1 SGHNT and CDR2 YENEEA. The CDR3: CASSRGQSTNIQYF. The CDR3 nucleotides are TGTGCCAGCAGTCGGGGACAGTCCACAAACATTCAGTACTTC.

This chain uses TRBV5-4 with TRBJ2-5, with 8 bases that match TRBD2. The CDR3 has 14 amino acids. Germline V gives CDR1 SGHNT, CDR2 YYREEE (reference sequence). The J segment lost 5 bases and the V segment lost 5 bases, leaving 8 bases of the junction unmatched. CDR3 DNA sequence: TGTGCCAGCAGACTCGGACTAGCTGAGGAGACCCAGTACTTC. Its protein product is CASRLGLAEETQYF. Using reference TRBV5-4 and TRBJ2-5 for the parts outside the CDR3, the full variable domain is ETGVTQSPTHLIKTRGQQVTLRCSSQSGHNTVSWYQQALGQGPQFIFQYYREEENGRGNFPPRFSGLQFPNYSSELNVNALELDDSALYLCASRLGLAEETQYFGPGTRLLVL.